The clone carrying this T cell receptor (beta chain) was found once. The antigen remains undetermined. The V end lost 10 bases, the J end lost 4 bases, and 20 bases lay between the germline ends. The germline V gene encodes CDR1 MDHEN and CDR2 SYDVKM. The CDR3 runs 14 residues. These data are taken from a study of cytomegalovirus exposure and HLA in healthy donors. Study-level points and caveats: Reportedly, cytomegalovirus status was diagnosed with high sensitivity and specificity. According to a subsequent analysis, TCR clusters identified in the first cohort showed a tendency to co-occur across the 110 or so validation repertoires. The study labeled 150 to 200 TCR beta chains cytomegalovirus-associated.

Separation from the roughly 700-subject first cohort characterized the roughly 130-subject validation cohort, to which the donors belonged. TCRdb's copy holds only in-frame clones and misses some; the assay was immunoSEQ multiplex PCR. Of approximately 300,000 clones detected, about nine tenths appear once; the ten largest clones hold about 1.2%. The V gene is TRBV28, the J gene TRBJ2-7, with D perhaps TRBD1 or TRBD2 (5 bases each). This clonotype was sampled from a woman younger than 45 in good health and CMV-seropositive. The sequenced material came from PBMCs. CDR3 bases: TGTGCCACCCTACCCCCGTGGGGCGGGTACGAGCAGTACTTC. Translated: CATLPPWGGYEQYF.